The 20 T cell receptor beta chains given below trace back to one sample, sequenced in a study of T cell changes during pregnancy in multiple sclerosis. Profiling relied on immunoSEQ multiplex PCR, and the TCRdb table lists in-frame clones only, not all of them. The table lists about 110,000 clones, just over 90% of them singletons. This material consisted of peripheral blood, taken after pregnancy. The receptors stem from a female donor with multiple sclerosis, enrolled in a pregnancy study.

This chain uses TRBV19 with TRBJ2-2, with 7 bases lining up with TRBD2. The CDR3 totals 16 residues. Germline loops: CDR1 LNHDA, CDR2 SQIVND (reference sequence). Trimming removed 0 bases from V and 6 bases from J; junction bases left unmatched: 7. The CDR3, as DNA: TGTGCCAGTAGTATAGAGGCGGGGGATTGGGCCGGGGAGCTGTTTTTT. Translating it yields CASSIEAGDWAGELFF.

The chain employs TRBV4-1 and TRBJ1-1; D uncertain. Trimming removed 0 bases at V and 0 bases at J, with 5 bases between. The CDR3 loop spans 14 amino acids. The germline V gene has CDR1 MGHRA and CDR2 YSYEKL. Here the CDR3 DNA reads TGCGCCAGCAGCCAAGATCCTATGAACACTGAAGCTTTCTTT. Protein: CASSQDPMNTEAFF.

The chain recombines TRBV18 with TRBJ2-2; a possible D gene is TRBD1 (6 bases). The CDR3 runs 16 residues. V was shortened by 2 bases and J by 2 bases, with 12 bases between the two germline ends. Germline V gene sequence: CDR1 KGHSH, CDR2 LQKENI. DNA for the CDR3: TGTGCCAGCTCACCAAACACAGGGCAAAACACCGGGGAGCTGTTTTTT. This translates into CASSPNTGQNTGELFF.

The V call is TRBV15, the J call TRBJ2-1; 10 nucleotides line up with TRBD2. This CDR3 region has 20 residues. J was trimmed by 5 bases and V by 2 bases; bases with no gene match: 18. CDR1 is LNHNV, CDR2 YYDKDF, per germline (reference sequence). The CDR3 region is CATSRPRGSGGSSVHNEQFF. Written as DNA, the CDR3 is TGTGCCACCAGCAGACCCCGGGGTAGCGGGGGGTCATCGGTCCACAATGAGCAGTTCTTC. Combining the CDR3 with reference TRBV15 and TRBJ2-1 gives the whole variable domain DAMVIQNPRYQVTQFGKPVTLSCSQTLNHNVMYWYQQKSSQAPKLLFHYYDKDFNNEADTPDNFQSRRPNTSFCFLDIRSPGLGDTAMYLCATSRPRGSGGSSVHNEQFFGPGTRLTVL.

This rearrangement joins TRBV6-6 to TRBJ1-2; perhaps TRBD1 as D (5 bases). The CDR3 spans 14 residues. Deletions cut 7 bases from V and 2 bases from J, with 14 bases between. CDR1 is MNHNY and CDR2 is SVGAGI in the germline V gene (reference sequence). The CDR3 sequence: CASKAGQLNYGYTF. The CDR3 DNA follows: TGTGCCAGCAAGGCAGGGCAGTTGAACTATGGCTACACCTTC.

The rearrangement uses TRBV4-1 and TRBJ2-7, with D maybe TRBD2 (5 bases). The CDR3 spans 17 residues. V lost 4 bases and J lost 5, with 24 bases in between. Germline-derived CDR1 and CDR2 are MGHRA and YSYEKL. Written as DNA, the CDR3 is TGCGCCAGCAGCCTTGCCATACCCAGAAGAGGGATCGACGAGCAGTACTTC. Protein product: CASSLAIPRRGIDEQYF.

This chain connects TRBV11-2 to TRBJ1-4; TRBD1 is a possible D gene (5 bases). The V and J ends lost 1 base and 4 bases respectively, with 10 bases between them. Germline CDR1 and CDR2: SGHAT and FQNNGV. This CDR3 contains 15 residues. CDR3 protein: CASSLVAGNNEKLFF. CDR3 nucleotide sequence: TGTGCCAGCAGCTTAGTGGCAGGGAATAATGAAAAACTGTTTTTT.

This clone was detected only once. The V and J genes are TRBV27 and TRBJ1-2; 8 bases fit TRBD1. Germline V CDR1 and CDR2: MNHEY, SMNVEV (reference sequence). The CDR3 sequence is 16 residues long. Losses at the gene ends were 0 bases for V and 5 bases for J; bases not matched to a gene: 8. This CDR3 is CASSLSQGAEGYGYTF. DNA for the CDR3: TGTGCCAGCAGTTTATCGCAGGGGGCAGAGGGATATGGCTACACCTTC.

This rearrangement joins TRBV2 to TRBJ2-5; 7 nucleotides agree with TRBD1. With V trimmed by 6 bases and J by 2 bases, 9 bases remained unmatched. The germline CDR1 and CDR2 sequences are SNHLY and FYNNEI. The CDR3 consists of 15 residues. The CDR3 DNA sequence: TGTGCCAGCAGCTCACCGGGACAGATACAAGAGACCCAGTACTTC. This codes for CASSSPGQIQETQYF.

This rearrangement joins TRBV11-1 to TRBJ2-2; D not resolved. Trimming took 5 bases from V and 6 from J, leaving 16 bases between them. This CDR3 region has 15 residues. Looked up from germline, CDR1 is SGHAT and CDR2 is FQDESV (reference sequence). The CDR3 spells CASSPLSSTPGELFF. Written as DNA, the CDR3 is TGTGCCAGCAGCCCCCTGAGTTCAACCCCCGGGGAGCTGTTTTTT.

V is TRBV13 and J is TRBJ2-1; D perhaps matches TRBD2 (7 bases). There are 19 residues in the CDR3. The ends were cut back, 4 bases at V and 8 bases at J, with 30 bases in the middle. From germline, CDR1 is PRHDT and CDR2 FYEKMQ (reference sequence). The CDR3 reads CASSSASAPRGPGPDEQFF. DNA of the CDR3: TGTGCCAGCAGCTCGGCCTCTGCCCCGCGGGGGCCCGGGCCCGATGAGCAGTTCTTC.

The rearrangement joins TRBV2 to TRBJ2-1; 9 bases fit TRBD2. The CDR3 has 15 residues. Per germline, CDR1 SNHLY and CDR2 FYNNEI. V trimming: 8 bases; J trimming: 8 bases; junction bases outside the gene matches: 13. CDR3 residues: CASGTSRGGWDEQFF. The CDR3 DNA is TGTGCCAGCGGCACGTCGCGGGGGGGTTGGGATGAGCAGTTCTTC. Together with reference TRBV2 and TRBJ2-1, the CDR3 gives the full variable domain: EPEVTQTPSHQVTQMGQEVILRCVPISNHLYFYWYRQILGQKVEFLVSFYNNEISEKSEIFDDQFSVERPDGSNFTLKIRSTKLEDSAMYFCASGTSRGGWDEQFFGPGTRLTVL.

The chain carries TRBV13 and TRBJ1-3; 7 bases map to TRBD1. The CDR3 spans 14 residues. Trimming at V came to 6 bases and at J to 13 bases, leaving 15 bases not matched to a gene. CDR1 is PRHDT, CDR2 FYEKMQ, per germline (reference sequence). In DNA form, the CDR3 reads TGTGCCAGCAGTCAAAACAGGGGCCTCGACAGGATATATTTT. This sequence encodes CASSQNRGLDRIYF.

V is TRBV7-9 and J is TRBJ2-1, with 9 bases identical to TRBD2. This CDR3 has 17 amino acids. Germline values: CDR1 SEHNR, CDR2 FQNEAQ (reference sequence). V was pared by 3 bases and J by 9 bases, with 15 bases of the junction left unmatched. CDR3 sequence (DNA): TGTGCCAGCAGCTTCAGGGGGGCCCCTAGCGGGGCCGGTGAGCAGTTCTTC. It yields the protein CASSFRGAPSGAGEQFF.

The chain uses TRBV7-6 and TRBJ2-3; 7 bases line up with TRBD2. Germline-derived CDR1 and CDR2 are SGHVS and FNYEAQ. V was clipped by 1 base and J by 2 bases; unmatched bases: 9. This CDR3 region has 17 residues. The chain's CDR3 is CASSLEVGLADTDTQYF. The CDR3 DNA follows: TGTGCCAGCAGCTTAGAAGTAGGGCTAGCGGACACAGATACGCAGTATTTT.

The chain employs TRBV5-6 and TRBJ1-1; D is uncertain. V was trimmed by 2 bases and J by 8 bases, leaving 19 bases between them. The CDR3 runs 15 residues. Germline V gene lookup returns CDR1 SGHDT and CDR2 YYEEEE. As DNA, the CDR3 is TGTGCCAGCAGCTTTAGCCCTGGCCGAATTGGAGAAGCTTTCTTT. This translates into CASSFSPGRIGEAFF.

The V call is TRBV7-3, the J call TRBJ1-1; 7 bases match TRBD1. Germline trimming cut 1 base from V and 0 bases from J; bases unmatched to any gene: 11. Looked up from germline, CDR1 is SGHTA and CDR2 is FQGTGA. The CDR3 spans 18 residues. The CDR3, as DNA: TGTGCCAGCAGCTTAAGGGGGGACAGCGGAGCTATGAACACTGAAGCTTTCTTT. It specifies CASSLRGDSGAMNTEAFF.

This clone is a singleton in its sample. For the CDR3, the DNA is TGTGCCAGCAGAAGTCCACGGGAGAACACTGAAGCTTTCTTT. Translated: CASRSPRENTEAFF. The rearrangement uses TRBV7-8 and TRBJ1-1; no definite D call. The ends were cut back, 6 bases at V and 1 base at J, with 12 bases in the middle. The CDR3 has 14 amino acids. The germline CDR1 and CDR2 sequences are SGHVS and FQNEAQ.

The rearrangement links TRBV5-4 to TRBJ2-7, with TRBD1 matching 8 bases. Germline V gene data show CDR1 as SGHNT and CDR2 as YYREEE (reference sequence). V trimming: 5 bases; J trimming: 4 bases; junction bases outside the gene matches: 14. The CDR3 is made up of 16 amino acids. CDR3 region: CASSQPGGRVPYEQYF. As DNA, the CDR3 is TGTGCCAGCAGTCAACCAGGGGGCCGAGTCCCTTACGAGCAGTACTTC.

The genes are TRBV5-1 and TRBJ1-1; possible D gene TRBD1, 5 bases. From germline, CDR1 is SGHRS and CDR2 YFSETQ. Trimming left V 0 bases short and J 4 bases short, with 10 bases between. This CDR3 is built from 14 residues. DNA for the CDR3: TGCGCCAGCAGCTTGGGCAGGGAGGGCACTGAAGCTTTCTTT. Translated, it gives CASSLGREGTEAFF.